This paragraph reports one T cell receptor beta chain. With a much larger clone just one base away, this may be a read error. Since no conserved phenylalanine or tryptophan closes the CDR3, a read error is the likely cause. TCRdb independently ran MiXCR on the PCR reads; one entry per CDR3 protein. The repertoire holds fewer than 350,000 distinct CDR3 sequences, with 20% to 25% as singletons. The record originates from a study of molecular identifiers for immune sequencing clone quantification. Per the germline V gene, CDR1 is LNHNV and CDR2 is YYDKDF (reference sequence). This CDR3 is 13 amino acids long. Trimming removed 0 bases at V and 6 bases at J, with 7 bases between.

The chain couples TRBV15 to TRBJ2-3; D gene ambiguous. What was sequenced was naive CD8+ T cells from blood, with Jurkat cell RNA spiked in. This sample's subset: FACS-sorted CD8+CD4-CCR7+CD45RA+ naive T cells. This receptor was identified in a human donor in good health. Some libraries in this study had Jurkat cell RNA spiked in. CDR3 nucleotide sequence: TGTGCCACCAGCAGAGATCTTATGGATACGCAGTATCTT. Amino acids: CATSRDLMDTQYL.